This T cell receptor beta chain came from a study of T cell responses to AZD1222 COVID-19 vaccine. Points from the study as a whole: The study sampled repertoires only after the peak T cell response. White British people made up most donors, females outnumbered males, and clonal diversity was possibly underestimated. Nearly half of spike-specific TCRs reportedly target variant regions that are unmutated in the B.1.351 and B.1.1.7 variants.

Data came from immunoSEQ multiplex PCR; TCRdb stores just in-frame clones and leaves some out. The table records 140,000 to 150,000 clones, about 90% of them present only once. The study pooled second doses at about 4 or about 12 weeks. The V end lost 5 bases, the J end lost 1 base, and 13 bases lay between the germline ends. CDR1 and CDR2 (germline): SGHRS, YFSETQ. CDR3 length: 14 residues. On this clone itself: The antigen remains undetermined.

The receptor was derived from an adult who received the AZD1222 COVID-19 vaccine. The sequencing here drew on peripheral blood, taken 28 days after the second AZD1222 dose. The chain employs TRBV5-1 and TRBJ2-7; weak D call: TRBD1 (6 bases). In nucleotides, the CDR3 is TGCGCCAGCAGTTCAGGAACAGGGTCCTACGAGCAGTACTTC. The encoded protein is CASSSGTGSYEQYF.